This TCR beta chain comes out of a study of blood T cell repertoires in COVID-19. Background on the study: There were acute and convalescent COVID-19 samples, and they came from the United States, Italy and Spain. T cells, B-cell-depleted T cells, or PBMCs provided the cDNA or gDNA that served as material.

This CDR3 is built from 16 residues. V was clipped by 6 bases and J by 1 base; unmatched bases: 8. Germline loops: CDR1 KGHSH, CDR2 LQKENI. Original methodology: Amplifying reference gene primers gave estimates of nucleated cell counts. Some clones are missing from TCRdb's copy, which holds only in-frame ones; the method was immunoSEQ multiplex PCR. That table supplies the V and J calls and clone size; D and trimming were determined from the DNA. In the table there are around 56,000 clones, more than 70% of which are singletons. The chain links TRBV18 to TRBJ1-4; 7 bases line up with TRBD1. What was sequenced was peripheral blood. This receptor was identified in a man in his sixties with active or convalescent COVID-19. CDR3 sequence (DNA): TGTGCCAGCTCTTGGGACAGATTCTTAACTAATGAAAAACTGTTTTTT. This gives the protein CASSWDRFLTNEKLFF.